This T cell receptor (beta chain) was profiled in a study of blood T cell repertoires in COVID-19. Overall study: Samples of COVID-19 (acute and convalescent) were obtained from the United States, Italy and Spain.

Sequencing was performed with immunoSEQ multiplex PCR; in TCRdb, only in-frame clones are kept and a portion is missing. Of around 99,000 clones in the sample, 80% to 90% were seen once. This CDR3 contains 14 residues. The germline gives CDR1 LNHDA, CDR2 SQIVND (reference sequence). Trimming took 4 bases from V and 5 from J; bases not matched to a gene: 7. Sequencing input: peripheral blood. The source of this sequence is a woman at least 80 years old with active or convalescent COVID-19. The chain is built from TRBV19 and TRBJ1-1, with TRBD1 matching over 7 bases. The CDR3 DNA follows: TGTGCCAGTAGTACGCGACAGGGCCTTACTGAAGCTTTCTTT. Its protein is CASSTRQGLTEAFF.